A single sample gave rise to the 9 T cell receptor beta chains below, sequenced in a study of blood T cell repertoires in COVID-19 (dated by TCRdb to the early 2020s). Library preparation employed the immunoSEQ multiplex PCR assay. TCRdb holds this immuneACCESS table with in-frame rearrangements only. Some clones are missing; in checked studies, unresolved V genes explain under half, and the rest has no known cause. The sample data list some 300,000 clones, and about 90% of these were observed just once. The ten largest make up around 4.4% of the sample. Material for sequencing was PBMCs or T cells enriched from blood (not recorded which). The source is a woman between 18 and 29 years old with acute COVID-19.

The CDR3 DNA follows: TGCGCCAGCTCGGTTCCAGCGGGAGGCTATGAGCAGTTCTTC. Its protein is CASSVPAGGYEQFF. The rearrangement joins TRBV10-2 to TRBJ2-1; 9 bases align to TRBD2. Trimming removed 8 bases from V and 8 bases from J; junction bases left unmatched: 10. The CDR3 contains 14 residues. Germline CDR1 and CDR2: WSHSY and SAAADI.

This clone appeared a single time. This chain's CDR3 is CASSSPDSPLHF. As DNA, the CDR3 is TGTGCCAGCAGCTCCCCAGATTCACCCCTCCACTTT. The chain combines TRBV7-2 with TRBJ1-6; D is uncertain. This CDR3 is 12 amino acids long. V was shortened by 4 bases and J by 8 bases, with 6 bases between the two germline ends. Germline V gene sequence: CDR1 SGHTA, CDR2 FQGNSA.

V usage is TRBV11-2 and J usage is TRBJ2-7, with TRBD1 matching 10 bases. V dropped 2 bases and J dropped 6; count of bases not matched to a gene: 7. The CDR3 consists of 15 residues. The germline CDR1 and CDR2 sequences are SGHAT and FQNNGV. This chain's CDR3 is CASSLRQGASLEQYF. DNA for the CDR3: TGTGCCAGCAGCTTAAGACAGGGGGCTTCCCTCGAGCAGTACTTC.

V gene TRBV9 combines with J gene TRBJ2-1; 7 bases match TRBD2. V was clipped by 1 base and J by 4 bases; unmatched bases: 5. CDR1 and CDR2 (germline): SGDLS, YYNGEE. The CDR3 runs 15 residues. In nucleotides, the CDR3 is TGTGCCAGCAGCGTAACGGCTAGCGGATACAATGAGCAGTTCTTC. Encoded protein: CASSVTASGYNEQFF.

The chain has TRBV5-1 and TRBJ2-3; no reliable D call. Trimming took 0 bases from V and 4 from J, leaving 15 bases between them. Germline V gene lookup returns CDR1 SGHRS and CDR2 YFSETQ. The CDR3 covers 16 residues. In DNA, the CDR3 is TGCGCCAGCAGCTTGGCCGACTTCTTTATAGCAGATACGCAGTATTTT. This sequence encodes CASSLADFFIADTQYF.

The rearrangement links TRBV24-1 to TRBJ2-2; D is unclear. The CDR3 extends over 15 amino acids. V dropped 5 bases and J dropped 0 bases, with 9 bases sitting between them. Germline V gives CDR1 KGHDR, CDR2 SFDVKD. The CDR3 region is CATSGDIANTGELFF. The CDR3 region has the DNA TGTGCCACCAGTGGAGATATCGCGAACACCGGGGAGCTGTTTTTT.

The gene calls are TRBV10-3 and TRBJ2-7; D unresolved. The length of the CDR3 is 15 residues. V was pared by 2 bases and J by 1 base, with 12 bases between. Per the germline V gene, CDR1 is ENHRY and CDR2 is SYGVKD. The CDR3 nucleotides read TGTGCCATCAGTGAGGTCTTGGAGAGTTCCTACGAGCAGTACTTC. Protein product: CAISEVLESSYEQYF.

The gene calls are TRBV10-2 and TRBJ1-4; TRBD1 aligns across 8 bases. The CDR3 has 15 residues. After removal of 3 bases from V and 6 bases from J, the junction contained 6 bases not matched to a gene. From germline, CDR1 is WSHSY and CDR2 SAAADI. Here the CDR3 reads CASSDQGASYEKLFF. For the CDR3, the DNA is TGCGCCAGCAGTGACCAGGGGGCATCCTATGAAAAACTGTTTTTT.

This clone came up a few times. The chain employs TRBV6-1 and TRBJ2-3; D unresolved. Trimming cost V 1 base and J 2 bases, with 10 bases left between them. This CDR3 spans 15 amino acids. The germline V gene encodes CDR1 MNHNS and CDR2 SASEGT. CDR3 in DNA: TGTGCCAGCAGTGAAGGACTCTACCACACAGATACGCAGTATTTT. Translated: CASSEGLYHTDTQYF.